This TCR beta chain emerged from a study of cytomegalovirus exposure and HLA in healthy donors. Study overall: Samples from HLA-typed donors yielded about 85 million unique TCRs in an early data release. Study findings and constraints: It was approximately 170 TCR beta chains that were listed as cytomegalovirus-associated.

This clone was seen a few times. The antigen is undetermined. The PCR ran on 60 Vbeta and 13 Jbeta primers. This table comes from immunoSEQ multiplex PCR, and its TCRdb copy is limited to in-frame clones, with some not included. This table has about 120,000 clones, about 11% appearing once. This CDR3 spans 16 amino acids. Trimming pared 4 bases from V and 3 bases from J, leaving 17 bases between. CDR1 is SGHRS and CDR2 is YFSETQ in the germline V gene. The sequence came from a woman younger than 30 in good health and CMV-seropositive. The J gene is TRBJ1-5, the V gene TRBV5-1, with D possibly TRBD1 on 5 matching bases. Material for sequencing was PBMCs. CDR3 in DNA: TGCGCCAGCAGCCTGGGTCCGCAGGGTGCCAATCAGCCCCAGCATTTT. This encodes CASSLGPQGANQPQHF.